What follows are 32 T cell receptor beta chains derived from one specimen sequenced in a study of CXCR3-negative and CXCR3-positive naive CD8 T cells. The study, taken as a whole, reports: CXCR3-positive naive cells carried more hydrophobic TRB CDR3s than CXCR3-negative naive cells did.

Their recognized antigens are unknown. TRB cDNA was prepared as libraries by UMI-labeled 5' RACE. Reprocessing the 5' RACE reads, TCRdb reports a single entry for every CDR3 protein and omits DNA. The ten top clones account for about 4.9%, within a sample of around 66,000 distinct CDR3 sequences. Sequencing was done on a sample of naive CXCR3+ CD8+ T cells from blood. This sample's subset: CD45RO-CCR7+CD27+CD95- naive CD8+ T cells expressing CXCR3 (TNR3+). These receptor sequences come from a human donor in good health. Some clones in this sample may be carry-over from other donors' samples.

V gene TRBV6-5 combines with J gene TRBJ1-1; the D call from TCRdb, TRBD1, cannot be confirmed without DNA. Germline V gene sequence: CDR1 MNHEY, CDR2 SVGAGI. This CDR3 is built from 14 residues. The CDR3 reads CASSQNGQNTEAFF.

The chain combines TRBV11-3 with TRBJ2-1; with no DNA, the TCRdb D assignment of TRBD2 cannot be verified. CDR3 length: 15 residues. The germline gives CDR1 SGHNT, CDR2 YENEEA. This CDR3 reads CASTAAGGLTGEQFF. The full variable domain, with the rest looked up from reference TRBV11-3 and TRBJ2-1, is EAGVVQSPRYKIIEKKQPVAFWCNPISGHNTLYWYLQNLGQGPELLIRYENEEAVDDSQLPKDRFSAERLKGVDSTLKIQPAELGDSAVYLCASTAAGGLTGEQFFGPGTRLTVL.

According to its frequency, this clonotype is medium-sized. This chain connects TRBV21-1 to TRBJ2-5. TRBV21-1 is flagged as a pseudogene. The CDR3 spans 16 residues. The CDR3: CASSKAPRRQQETQYF.

The genes are TRBV2 and TRBJ2-5. Germline V gives CDR1 SNHLY, CDR2 FYNNEI. This CDR3 has 13 amino acids. The CDR3 sequence: CASSDRPQETQYF.

The rearrangement links TRBV7-2 to TRBJ2-1; TCRdb reports TRBD1, a call that lacks DNA to check it against. Per the germline V gene, CDR1 is SGHTA and CDR2 is FQGNSA. The CDR3 has 11 amino acids. CDR3 residues: CASSLGTGEGF.

The rearrangement joins TRBV7-2 to TRBJ2-2; TCRdb reports TRBD1, a call that lacks DNA to check it against. Germline V gene lookup returns CDR1 SGHTA and CDR2 FQGNSA. The CDR3 length is 15 residues. The CDR3 is CASSPTGNGPGELFF.

The chain is built from TRBV6-4 and TRBJ2-1; TCRdb reports TRBD2, a call that lacks DNA to check it against. Looked up from germline, CDR1 is MRHNA and CDR2 is SNTAGT. CDR3 length equals 16 residues. This CDR3 reads CASSDSASGEYNEQFF.

The genes are TRBV6-1 and TRBJ2-7; TCRdb selects TRBD1, and the lack of DNA leaves this call unchecked. The germline gives CDR1 MNHNS, CDR2 SASEGT. This CDR3 region has 14 residues. The CDR3 protein is CASSESGSEDEQYF.

This chain uses TRBV5-1 with TRBJ2-7; the TRBD1 assignment by TCRdb is unverifiable without DNA. The length of the CDR3 is 13 residues. Per the germline V gene, CDR1 is SGHRS and CDR2 is YFSETQ. CDR3 residues: CASSLAWGNEQYF.

By frequency, this clonotype registers medium-sized. V gene TRBV4-2 combines with J gene TRBJ2-1; TCRdb's D call, TRBD1, is unchecked because there is no DNA. The CDR3 contains 15 residues. Looked up from germline, CDR1 is LGHNA and CDR2 is YNFKEQ. The CDR3 is CASSRTGSSYNEQFF.

Judged by frequency, this clonotype is medium-sized. V and J are TRBV4-1 and TRBJ2-3; the TCRdb D gene call, TRBD1, has no DNA to confirm it. The germline V gene has CDR1 MGHRA and CDR2 YSYEKL. The CDR3 has 18 residues. CDR3 protein: CASSQDGVPGQGTDTQYF.

The chain uses TRBV11-2 and TRBJ2-1; as DNA is missing, the TRBD2 call by TCRdb cannot be tested. Germline-derived CDR1 and CDR2 are SGHAT and FQNNGV. CDR3 length: 14 amino acids. The chain's CDR3 is CASSLAGLAGPQFF.

This chain links TRBV20-1 with TRBJ2-7; TCRdb's D gene call, TRBD1, goes unchecked for lack of DNA. Germline assignment: CDR1 DFQATT and CDR2 SNEGSKA (reference sequence). The CDR3 is made up of 15 amino acids. The CDR3: CSARVDSQNPYEQYF.

The rearrangement uses TRBV5-1 and TRBJ2-3; the TCRdb call, TRBD1, lacks DNA for checking. The CDR3 length is 15 residues. Germline lookup yields CDR1 SGHRS and CDR2 YFSETQ. The CDR3 sequence: CASSRAWQGEDTQYF.

The chain uses TRBV9 and TRBJ2-5; TCRdb calls TRBD1, which cannot be checked without DNA. The CDR3 is made up of 15 amino acids. The germline gives CDR1 SGDLS, CDR2 YYNGEE. CDR3 residues: CASSVGQTEKETQYF.

This chain uses TRBV14 with TRBJ1-2; TCRdb's D call, TRBD1, is unchecked because there is no DNA. The germline gives CDR1 SGHDN, CDR2 FVKESK. This CDR3 region has 14 residues. CDR3 protein: CASSIGQQNYGYTF.

This rearrangement joins TRBV12-5 to TRBJ2-1; TCRdb's D call, TRBD1, is unchecked because there is no DNA. The germline CDR1 and CDR2 sequences are LGHNT and FRNRAP. The CDR3 is 13 residues long. The CDR3 sequence: CASGLFSGDEQFF.

The chain combines TRBV12-3 or TRBV12-4 with TRBJ1-1. This CDR3 has 14 residues. The CDR3 is CASSLMGFGTEAFF.

The chain joins TRBV29-1 to TRBJ2-1. CDR3 size: 14 residues. Germline V CDR1 and CDR2: SQVTM, ANQGSEA. Here the CDR3 reads CSGIKEDSYNEQFF.

The V gene is TRBV2, the J gene TRBJ2-3. Germline loops: CDR1 SNHLY, CDR2 FYNNEI. The CDR3 is 14 amino acids. The CDR3 loop is CASSVGWPTDTQYF. Looking up the rest from reference TRBV2 and TRBJ2-3 gives the full variable domain: EPEVTQTPSHQVTQMGQEVILRCVPISNHLYFYWYRQILGQKVEFLVSFYNNEISEKSEIFDDQFSVERPDGSNFTLKIRSTKLEDSAMYFCASSVGWPTDTQYFGPGTRLTVL.

The V and J genes are TRBV29-1 and TRBJ2-1. The CDR3 is made up of 14 amino acids. Germline V gene lookup returns CDR1 SQVTM and CDR2 ANQGSEA. CDR3 sequence: CSVKVVSASGEQFF.

The chain uses TRBV19 and TRBJ2-2. This CDR3 has 15 amino acids. The V gene's germline CDR1 is LNHDA and CDR2 SQIVND (reference sequence). The CDR3 here is CASSFGPTNTGELFF.

CDR3 sequence: CASSEGPGPSSGANVLTF. This chain uses TRBV10-2 with TRBJ2-6; TCRdb proposes TRBD2, but this gene call is untestable without DNA. The CDR3 is made up of 18 amino acids. CDR1 is WSHSY, CDR2 SAAADI, per germline.

CDR3 region: CASSASVTSTDTQYF. V gene TRBV12-3 or TRBV12-4 combines with J gene TRBJ2-3; no DNA is available, so the TRBD2 call from TCRdb remains unchecked. The CDR3 totals 15 residues.

The chain is built from TRBV7-6 and TRBJ2-1; TCRdb's D gene call, TRBD2, goes unchecked for lack of DNA. The CDR3 runs to 17 residues. The germline gives CDR1 SGHVS, CDR2 FNYEAQ. CDR3 loop: CASSLVASGGTYNEQFF.

The J gene is TRBJ2-5, the V gene TRBV20-1; TCRdb's D gene call, TRBD1, goes unchecked for lack of DNA. CDR1 and CDR2 from the germline V gene are DFQATT and SNEGSKA (reference sequence). The CDR3 contains 13 residues. The CDR3 sequence is CSASRELEETQYF.

The rearrangement joins TRBV11-2 to TRBJ2-2; TCRdb's D gene call, TRBD1, goes unchecked for lack of DNA. The CDR3 consists of 12 residues. CDR1 and CDR2 (germline): SGHAT, FQNNGV. The CDR3: CATPTVTGELFF.

V gene TRBV6-2 or TRBV6-3 combines with J gene TRBJ2-7; checking the TCRdb D call of TRBD1 is not possible without DNA. Germline loops: CDR1 MNHEY, CDR2 SVGEGT. This CDR3 has 14 residues. CDR3 protein: CASSYRGLSYEQYF.

The chain carries TRBV10-3 and TRBJ2-1; with no DNA, the TCRdb D assignment of TRBD2 cannot be verified. Germline assignment: CDR1 ENHRY and CDR2 SYGVKD. The CDR3 has 19 amino acids. The CDR3 region is CAISDKWVTSGSTYNEQFF.

This chain joins TRBV20-1 and TRBJ2-5; TCRdb reports TRBD1, a call that lacks DNA to check it against. Per the germline V gene, CDR1 is DFQATT and CDR2 is SNEGSKA (reference sequence). This CDR3 is 14 amino acids long. The CDR3 sequence: CSARNRDKQETQYF.

The gene calls are TRBV25-1 and TRBJ1-1; the D gene TCRdb calls, TRBD1, cannot be checked with no DNA. CDR3 size: 14 residues. CDR1 is MGHDK and CDR2 is SYGVNS in the germline V gene. Here the CDR3 reads CASSETGGGTEAFF.

The chain joins TRBV20-1 to TRBJ2-7; without DNA, the TCRdb call of TRBD1 cannot be checked. The CDR3 covers 12 residues. Germline assignment: CDR1 DFQATT and CDR2 SNEGSKA (reference sequence). The CDR3 reads CSARSQGYEQYF.